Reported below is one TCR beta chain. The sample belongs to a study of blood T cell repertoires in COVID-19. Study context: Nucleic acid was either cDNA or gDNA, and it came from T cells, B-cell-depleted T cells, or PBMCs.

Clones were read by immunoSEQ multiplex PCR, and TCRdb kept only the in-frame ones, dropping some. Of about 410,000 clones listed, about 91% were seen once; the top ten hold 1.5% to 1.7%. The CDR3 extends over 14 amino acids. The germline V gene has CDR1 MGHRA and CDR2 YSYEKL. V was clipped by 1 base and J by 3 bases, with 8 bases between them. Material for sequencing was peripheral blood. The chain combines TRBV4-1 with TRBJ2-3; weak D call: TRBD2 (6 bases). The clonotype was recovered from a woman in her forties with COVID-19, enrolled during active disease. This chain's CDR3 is CASSQGGLTDTQYF. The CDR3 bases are TGCGCCAGCAGCCAAGGGGGACTTACAGATACGCAGTATTTT.